One sample yielded the 4 T cell receptor beta chains listed below, sequenced in a study of shared clonotypes between healthy human individuals. Libraries were prepared by immunoSEQ multiplex PCR; TCRdb keeps only in-frame clonotypes and omits some of them. The sample lists 900,000 to 1,200,000 clones; around three quarters were seen once. Material: memory CD4+ T cells from PBMCs. Subset: CD45RA-negative fraction. The source of these receptors is a man aged 18-30 years in good health. Some clones in this sample may be carry-over from other donors' samples.

J is TRBJ1-4 and V is TRBV5-4; TRBD1 is a possible D gene (5 bases). The CDR3 is 15 amino acids. With 2 bases removed from V and 4 bases from J, the gap between germline ends came to 12 bases. Per germline, CDR1 SGHNT and CDR2 YYREEE (reference sequence). The CDR3 here is CASSLGGTYNEKLFF. CDR3 DNA: TGTGCCAGCAGCTTAGGAGGGACCTATAATGAAAAACTGTTTTTT.

The chain joins TRBV19 to TRBJ1-2, with 7 bases lining up with TRBD1. Trimming at V came to 5 bases and at J to 0 bases, leaving 6 bases not matched to a gene. This CDR3 spans 15 amino acids. The germline gives CDR1 LNHDA, CDR2 SQIVND (reference sequence). The CDR3 DNA sequence: TGTGCCAGTAGTGTGACAGGGCATACTAACTATGGCTACACCTTC. This gives the protein CASSVTGHTNYGYTF.

This clone was found many times. The CDR3 DNA reads TGTGCCAGCAGTATAACTAGCGTCGAGCAGTACTTC. Translation gives CASSITSVEQYF. This sequence joins TRBV2 and TRBJ2-7; 7 bases line up with TRBD2. Per germline, CDR1 SNHLY and CDR2 FYNNEI. Trimming cost V 5 bases and J 6 bases; bases outside gene matches: 4. CDR3 length: 12 residues. Looking up the rest from reference TRBV2 and TRBJ2-7 gives the full variable domain: EPEVTQTPSHQVTQMGQEVILRCVPISNHLYFYWYRQILGQKVEFLVSFYNNEISEKSEIFDDQFSVERPDGSNFTLKIRSTKLEDSAMYFCASSITSVEQYFGPGTRLTVT.

This clone has only a few counts. The chain links TRBV7-8 to TRBJ1-1; D remains unclear. Trimming stripped 1 base from V and 1 base from J, with 4 bases between. Germline lookup yields CDR1 SGHVS and CDR2 FQNEAQ. The CDR3 extends over 13 amino acids. CDR3 DNA: TGTGCCAGCAGCTTAGTGCGGAACACTGAAGCTTTCTTT. This encodes CASSLVRNTEAFF.